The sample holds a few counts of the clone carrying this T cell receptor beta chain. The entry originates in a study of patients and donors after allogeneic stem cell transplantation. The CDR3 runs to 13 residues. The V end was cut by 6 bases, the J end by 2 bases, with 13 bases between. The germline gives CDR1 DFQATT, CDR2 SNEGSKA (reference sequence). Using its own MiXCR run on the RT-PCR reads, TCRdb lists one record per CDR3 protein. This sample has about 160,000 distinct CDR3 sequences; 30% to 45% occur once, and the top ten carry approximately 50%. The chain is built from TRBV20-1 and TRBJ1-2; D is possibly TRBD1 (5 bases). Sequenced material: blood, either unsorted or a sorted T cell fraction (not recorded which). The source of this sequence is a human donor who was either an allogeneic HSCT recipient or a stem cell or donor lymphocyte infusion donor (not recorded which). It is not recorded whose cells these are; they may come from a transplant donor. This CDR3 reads CSARRGKNYGYTF. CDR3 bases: TGCAGTGCGCGACGGGGCAAGAACTATGGCTACACCTTC.